The present T cell receptor beta chain was sequenced within a study of blood T cell repertoires in COVID-19. The wider study: Samples of COVID-19 (acute and convalescent) were obtained from the United States, Italy and Spain. PBMCs, B-cell-depleted T cells, or T cells provided the cDNA or gDNA that made up the material.

Per the authors' pipeline: It was from reference gene primer amplification that nucleated cell counts were estimated. Only in-frame clones appear in the TCRdb table, and some are missing; sequencing was by immunoSEQ multiplex PCR. Clone size and the V and J calls come from that table; the DNA yielded D and trimming. The data contain fewer than 250,000 clones, 75% to 90% of them singletons. The CDR3 is 18 residues long. V shed 0 bases and J 0 bases; nucleotides not matched to a gene: 5. Looked up from germline, CDR1 is LGHNA and CDR2 is YNFKEQ. Sequenced material: peripheral blood. The clonotype was recovered from a woman between 35 and 50 years old with acute or convalescent COVID-19. This chain links TRBV4-2 with TRBJ2-1; 10 nucleotides match TRBD2. The CDR3 sequence: CASSQDPSGGLSYNEQFF. The CDR3 DNA is TGTGCCAGCAGCCAAGATCCTAGCGGGGGCCTCTCCTACAATGAGCAGTTCTTC.